This TCR beta chain stems from a study of T-cell memory formation after mild COVID-19. Overall study: Largely donor-specific TCR clusters were found. Study-wide results and limits: Detection of some responders pre-infection suggested pre-existing cross-reactive memory T cells participated. Whereas later expanders leaned CD4+, clones contracting day 15 to 85 showed a balanced CD4/CD8 makeup.

In this sample, this clonotype turned up a few times. Antigen specificity is unknown. Using its own MiXCR run on the 5' RACE reads, TCRdb lists one record per CDR3 protein. The data show 300,000 to 400,000 distinct CDR3 sequences, over 13% seen once. The receptor was isolated from a man in his late teens or twenties who had mild COVID-19 (a few samples of this study predate the infection). Cell type and time point are not known. The sequencing sample was made of PBMCs or a T cell subset sorted from them (not recorded which).

CDR3 DNA: TGCGCCAGCAGCTTGGACGTAGTGGCTGGGGCCAACGTCCTGACTTTC. Translating gives CASSLDVVAGANVLTF. V usage is TRBV5-1 and J usage is TRBJ2-6, with D uncertain. The CDR3 has 16 residues. Deletions cut 0 bases from V and 2 bases from J, with 9 bases between. Germline CDR1 and CDR2: SGHRS and YFSETQ.